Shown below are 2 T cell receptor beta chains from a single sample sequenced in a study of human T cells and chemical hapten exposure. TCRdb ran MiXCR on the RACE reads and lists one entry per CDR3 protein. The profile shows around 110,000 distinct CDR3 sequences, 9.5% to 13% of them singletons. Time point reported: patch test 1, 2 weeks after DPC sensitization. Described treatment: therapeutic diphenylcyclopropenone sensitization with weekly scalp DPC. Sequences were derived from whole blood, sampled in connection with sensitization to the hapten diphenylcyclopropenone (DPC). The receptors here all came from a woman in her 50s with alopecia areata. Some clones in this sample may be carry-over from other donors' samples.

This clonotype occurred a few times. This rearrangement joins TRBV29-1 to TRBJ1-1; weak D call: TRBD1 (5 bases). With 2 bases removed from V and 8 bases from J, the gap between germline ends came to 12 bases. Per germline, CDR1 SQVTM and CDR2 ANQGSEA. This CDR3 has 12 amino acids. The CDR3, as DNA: TGCAGCGTTGAATCCGCGCCAGGGGAAGCTTTCTTT. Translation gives CSVESAPGEAFF.

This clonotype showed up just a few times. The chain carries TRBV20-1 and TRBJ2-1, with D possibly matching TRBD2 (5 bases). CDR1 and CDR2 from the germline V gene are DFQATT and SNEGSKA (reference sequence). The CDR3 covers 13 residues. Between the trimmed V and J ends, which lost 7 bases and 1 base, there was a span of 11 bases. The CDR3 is CSVSGGSYNEQFF. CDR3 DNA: TGCAGTGTATCGGGCGGGTCCTACAATGAGCAGTTCTTC.